The next 13 T cell receptor beta chains were all read from a single sample in a study of type 1 and type 2 diabetes patients. PCR was run on genomic DNA. Amplification of the beta chain CDR3 used 30 forward and 13 reverse multiplex primers. Each CDR3 protein gets one entry after TCRdb re-called the multiplex PCR reads with MiXCR. The sample yields under 300,000 distinct CDR3 sequences, roughly 48% seen once. The sequencing sample was made of peripheral blood mononuclear cells (PBMCs). These receptors originate from a young man with type 2 diabetes.

The chain joins TRBV7-2 to TRBJ2-7; 8 nucleotides match TRBD2. Germline V gene sequence: CDR1 SGHTA, CDR2 FQGNSA. The CDR3 extends over 14 amino acids. The ends lost 4 bases at V and 3 bases at J; junction bases unmatched: 5. The DNA of the CDR3 is TGTGCCAGCAGCTCTACTAGCGGATACTACGAGCAGTACTTC. It encodes CASSSTSGYYEQYF. The full variable domain, rest sourced from reference TRBV7-2 and TRBJ2-7, is GAGVSQSPSNKVTEKGKDVELRCDPISGHTALYWYRQSLGQGLEFLIYFQGNSAPDKSGLPSDRFSAERTGGSVSTLTIQRTQQEDSAVYLCASSSTSGYYEQYFGPGTRLTVT.

In regard to this clonotype: This may be a read error, as it is one base from a much larger clone. V usage is TRBV25-1 and J usage is TRBJ2-7, with D possibly matching TRBD1 (6 bases). The germline V gene has CDR1 MGHDK and CDR2 SYGVNS. V lost 4 bases to trimming and J lost 7 bases, with 20 bases between them. The CDR3 covers 15 residues. Here the CDR3 reads CASSGPEDRGLEQYF. For the CDR3, the DNA is TGTGCCAGCAGTGGTCCCGAGGACAGAGGTTTGGAGCAGTACTTC.

The chain employs TRBV10-3 and TRBJ2-7; tentatively, D is TRBD1 or TRBD2 (5 bases each). The CDR3 extends over 14 amino acids. The germline CDR1 and CDR2 sequences are ENHRY and SYGVKD. V was pared by 4 bases and J by 4 bases, with 14 bases between. CDR3 amino acids: CAISGGMANYEQYF. The CDR3 nucleotides are TGTGCCATCAGTGGGGGGATGGCTAATTACGAGCAGTACTTC.

The chain is built from TRBV20-1 and TRBJ2-7, with 7 bases fitting TRBD1. Germline CDR1 DFQATT, CDR2 SNEGSKA (reference sequence). With 2 bases clipped from V and 2 bases from J, the junction kept 9 bases outside the gene matches. The CDR3 is 15 amino acids. This CDR3 is CSARSPGTATYEQYF. The CDR3, as DNA: TGCAGTGCTAGATCACCCGGGACAGCCACCTACGAGCAGTACTTC.

This clonotype was counted only a few times. The rearrangement links TRBV20-1 to TRBJ1-6, with D maybe TRBD1 (5 bases). V was clipped by 3 bases and J by 4 bases, with 13 bases between them. The length of the CDR3 is 15 residues. Looked up from germline, CDR1 is DFQATT and CDR2 is SNEGSKA (reference sequence). The CDR3 DNA reads TGCAGTGCTAGGGGACGGGGAAGGTATAATTCACCCCTCCACTTT. Amino acids: CSARGRGRYNSPLHF.

The rearrangement joins TRBV19 to TRBJ2-7; D is unresolved. This CDR3 comprises 13 residues. CDR1 and CDR2 from the germline V gene are LNHDA and SQIVND (reference sequence). The V end lost 3 bases, the J end lost 0 bases, and 6 bases lay between the germline ends. In DNA, the CDR3 is TGTGCCAGTAGTATGGCGATCTCCTACGAGCAGTACTTC. Residues: CASSMAISYEQYF. The full variable domain, completed using reference TRBV19 and TRBJ2-7, is DGGITQSPKYLFRKEGQNVTLSCEQNLNHDAMYWYRQDPGQGLRLIYYSQIVNDFQKGDIAEGYSVSREKKESFPLTVTSAQKNPTAFYLCASSMAISYEQYFGPGTRLTVT.

This clonotype has more than one count but fewer than ten. This chain uses TRBV20-1 with TRBJ2-5; D perhaps matches TRBD1 (5 bases). Germline V gene sequence: CDR1 DFQATT, CDR2 SNEGSKA (reference sequence). The V and J ends lost 1 base and 3 bases respectively, with 9 bases between them. The CDR3 loop spans 13 amino acids. The CDR3 spells CSARVGAEETQYF. As DNA, the CDR3 is TGCAGTGCTAGAGTTGGGGCCGAAGAGACCCAGTACTTC.

The rearrangement links TRBV7-2 to TRBJ1-2; the match to TRBD1 covers 8 bases. Per the germline V gene, CDR1 is SGHTA and CDR2 is FQGNSA. Losses at the gene ends were 1 base for V and 6 bases for J; bases not matched to a gene: 4. There are 14 residues in the CDR3. CDR3 nucleotides: TGTGCCAGCAGCTTAGGGACAGGGAACCATGGCTACACCTTC. Its protein product is CASSLGTGNHGYTF. Using reference TRBV7-2 and TRBJ1-2 for the parts outside the CDR3, the full variable domain is GAGVSQSPSNKVTEKGKDVELRCDPISGHTALYWYRQSLGQGLEFLIYFQGNSAPDKSGLPSDRFSAERTGGSVSTLTIQRTQQEDSAVYLCASSLGTGNHGYTFGSGTRLTVV.

The rearrangement links TRBV2 to TRBJ2-7; the D gene is possibly TRBD2 (7 bases). This CDR3 spans 13 amino acids. Germline CDR1 and CDR2: SNHLY and FYNNEI. V lost 8 bases and J lost 6, with 17 bases in between. The CDR3 is CASSPAGAGEQYF. The CDR3 bases are TGTGCCAGCTCACCGGCGGGGGCTGGCGAGCAGTACTTC.

The chain combines TRBV27 with TRBJ1-1; TRBD1 aligns across 9 bases. This CDR3 is built from 13 residues. V lost 6 bases and J lost 4; bases outside the gene matches: 3. Germline V gene sequence: CDR1 MNHEY, CDR2 SMNVEV (reference sequence). CDR3 residues: CASRGDRVTEAFF. In nucleotides, the CDR3 is TGTGCCAGCAGGGGGGACAGGGTCACTGAAGCTTTCTTT.

CDR3 loop: CASSPGGARETQYF. CDR3 DNA: TGTGCCAGCAGCCCCGGGGGGGCTAGGGAGACCCAGTACTTC. The V gene is TRBV7-2, the J gene TRBJ2-5; 8 positions agree with TRBD2. The trim removed 5 bases at V and 5 bases at J, leaving 7 bases unmatched. Germline V CDR1 and CDR2: SGHTA, FQGNSA. CDR3 length: 14 residues.

This chain joins TRBV29-1 and TRBJ2-7; the match to TRBD2 covers 14 bases. CDR1 is SQVTM and CDR2 is ANQGSEA in the germline V gene. The V and J ends lost 4 bases and 6 bases, in that order; junction bases with no gene match: 11. CDR3 length: 16 residues. The CDR3 nucleotides read TGCAGCGTTGCGGAACCGGGACTAGCGGGAGTGGGCGAGCAGTACTTC. Amino acid sequence: CSVAEPGLAGVGEQYF.

The chain employs TRBV19 and TRBJ1-4; D is ambiguous. Trimming took 10 bases from V and 4 from J, leaving 7 bases between them. The CDR3 has 11 residues. Germline V gene lookup returns CDR1 LNHDA and CDR2 SQIVND (reference sequence). The CDR3 region has the DNA TGTGCCACTAGAATTAATGAAAAACTGTTTTTT. Residues: CATRINEKLFF.